Listed here is a single TCR beta chain. The CDR3 runs to 15 residues. CDR1 and CDR2 from the germline V gene are SGHNT and YYREEE (reference sequence). Trimming cost V 4 bases and J 0 bases, with 11 bases left between them. Per the original methods: Researchers report that nucleated cell counts were estimated from reference gene primer amplification. Only in-frame clones appear in the TCRdb table, and some are missing; sequencing was by immunoSEQ multiplex PCR. V, J and clone size reflect that table, while D and trimming were determined from the DNA. The table lists tens of thousands of clones, 75% to 95% of them singletons. The data originate from a study of blood T cell repertoires in COVID-19. In the study overall: Acute-phase and convalescent COVID-19 samples originated in the United States, Italy and Spain. PBMCs, B-cell-depleted T cells, or T cells provided the cDNA or gDNA that made up the material.

This clonotype was obtained from a woman aged 40 to 50 with active COVID-19. Sequenced sample: peripheral blood. V is TRBV5-4 and J is TRBJ1-3; D might be TRBD1 (5 bases). The CDR3 DNA follows: TGTGCCAGCAGCCGGGACTCAAGCTCTGGAAACACCATATATTTT. This sequence encodes CASSRDSSSGNTIYF.